One and the same sample provided the 21 T cell receptor beta chains below, sequenced in a study of beta chain features in type 1 diabetes. Reverse transcribing all isolated RNA meant expressed TCRB transcripts were sequenced. Here immunoSEQ multiplex PCR was the method, and the copy in TCRdb shows in-frame clones only, minus some. The table lists 400,000 to 500,000 clones, around 13% of them singletons, with roughly 0.038% in the top ten. Sequenced sample: naive CD4+ T cells from blood. The receptor set was obtained from a man in his thirties or forties in good health.

This clone came up a few times. CDR3 nucleotide sequence: TGTGCCAGCAGCCCGAGCGGGAGTCCCGGGGAGCTGTTTTTT. It yields the protein CASSPSGSPGELFF. The chain has TRBV7-2 and TRBJ2-2, with 8 bases identical to TRBD2. The CDR3 is made up of 14 amino acids. The V and J ends lost 5 bases and 6 bases, in that order; junction bases with no gene match: 5. The germline gives CDR1 SGHTA, CDR2 FQGNSA. The variable domain in full, completed from reference TRBV7-2 and TRBJ2-2, reads GAGVSQSPSNKVTEKGKDVELRCDPISGHTALYWYRQSLGQGLEFLIYFQGNSAPDKSGLPSDRFSAERTGGSVSTLTIQRTQQEDSAVYLCASSPSGSPGELFFGEGSRLTVL.

Worth noting for this clone: The sample carries other DNA sequences with the same CDR3. CDR3 nucleotides: TGCAGCGTTTTAGCGGGGGAGAACACTGAAGCTTTCTTT. This sequence encodes CSVLAGENTEAFF. The chain is built from TRBV29-1 and TRBJ1-1; a weak D match, TRBD1 (5 bases). CDR3 size: 13 residues. V was clipped by 5 bases and J by 1 base, with 11 bases between them. Per germline, CDR1 SQVTM and CDR2 ANQGSEA.

This clone was counted a few times. This rearrangement joins TRBV9 to TRBJ1-6; tentative D call: TRBD1 (5 bases). Trimming removed 3 bases from V and 9 bases from J, with 22 bases in between. The CDR3 length is 17 residues. Germline V lookup: CDR1 SGDLS, CDR2 YYNGEE. The CDR3, as DNA: TGTGCCAGCAGCGGAAGCCCCCGGGACTCCCTCCTTTCACCCCTCCACTTT. Translated, it gives CASSGSPRDSLLSPLHF.

In its sample, this clone was seen a few times. V is TRBV7-7 and J is TRBJ2-1; TRBD2 matches at 12 bases. With 5 bases clipped from V and 3 bases from J, the junction kept 5 bases outside the gene matches. The CDR3 runs 16 residues. Germline V gives CDR1 SSHAT, CDR2 FNYEAQ (reference sequence). CDR3 in amino acids: CASSPLAGGFYNEQFF. CDR3 bases: TGTGCCAGCAGCCCGCTAGCGGGGGGGTTCTACAATGAGCAGTTCTTC.

This clone has only a few counts. The chain links TRBV18 to TRBJ2-7, with 11 bases fitting TRBD1. Germline CDR1 reads KGHSH; CDR2 reads LQKENI. The CDR3 spans 14 residues. V dropped 3 bases and J dropped 5; count of bases not matched to a gene: 3. CDR3 sequence: CASSPSDRGHEQYF. CDR3 coding DNA: TGTGCCAGCTCACCCTCGGACAGGGGGCACGAGCAGTACTTC. Full variable domain (rest looked up from reference TRBV18 and TRBJ2-7): NAGVMQNPRHLVRRRGQEARLRCSPMKGHSHVYWYRQLPEEGLKFMVYLQKENIIDESGMPKERFSAEFPKEGPSILRIQQVVRGDSAAYFCASSPSDRGHEQYFGPGTRLTVT.

In its sample, this clone was seen a few times. The gene calls are TRBV15 and TRBJ2-7, with D uncertain. CDR1 is LNHNV and CDR2 is YYDKDF in the germline V gene (reference sequence). The CDR3 sequence is 13 residues long. Trimming took off 1 base at V and 2 bases at J, with 6 bases between the two ends. This chain's CDR3 is CATSRGLPYEQYF. CDR3 sequence (DNA): TGTGCCACCAGCAGAGGCCTTCCCTACGAGCAGTACTTC.

The V gene is TRBV7-2, the J gene TRBJ1-2; D might be TRBD1 (5 bases). Germline values: CDR1 SGHTA, CDR2 FQGNSA. The CDR3 sequence is 14 residues long. The ends were cut back, 5 bases at V and 2 bases at J, with 12 bases in the middle. CDR3 nucleotide sequence: TGTGCCAGCAGCCTCCTTTGGGGGAACTATGGCTACACCTTC. This codes for CASSLLWGNYGYTF.

This clone was seen only a few times. CDR3 coding DNA: TGTGCCAGCTCACCATTCGCCAGGGGAAATAGCAATCAGCCCCAGCATTTT. Amino acids: CASSPFARGNSNQPQHF. The chain employs TRBV18 and TRBJ1-5; D may be TRBD1 (6 bases). In germline, CDR1 is KGHSH, CDR2 LQKENI. Trimming stripped 2 bases from V and 0 bases from J, with 14 bases between. The CDR3 contains 17 residues.

The chain combines TRBV5-1 with TRBJ2-6; D unclear. V was clipped by 8 bases and J by 0 bases, with 15 bases between them. The germline V gene encodes CDR1 SGHRS and CDR2 YFSETQ. CDR3 length: 16 residues. CDR3: CASQKTTVSGANVLTF. The CDR3 DNA sequence: TGCGCCAGTCAGAAAACTACAGTCTCTGGGGCCAACGTCCTGACTTTC.

This chain connects TRBV23-1 to TRBJ1-1; D is possibly TRBD1 (5 bases). TRBV23-1 is recorded as an ORF, its role being uncertain. Trimming cost V 0 bases and J 7 bases, with 9 bases left between them. This CDR3 has 13 amino acids. CDR3 residues: CASSQSGGVEAFF. CDR3 DNA: TGCGCCAGCAGTCAATCTGGGGGAGTTGAAGCTTTCTTT.

This clone was recorded a few times. Other DNA sequences in the sample encode the same CDR3. This rearrangement joins TRBV5-4 to TRBJ2-3; 11 nucleotides agree with TRBD2. The V and J ends lost 5 bases and 3 bases, in that order; junction bases with no gene match: 2. The length of the CDR3 is 14 residues. The germline V gene encodes CDR1 SGHNT and CDR2 YYREEE (reference sequence). CDR3 coding DNA: TGTGCCAGCAGTTTAGCGGGAGGGACAGATACGCAGTATTTT. Its translation is CASSLAGGTDTQYF.

This chain uses TRBV11-3 with TRBJ1-2; D might be TRBD1 (5 bases). The CDR3 covers 13 residues. CDR1 is SGHNT and CDR2 is YENEEA in the germline V gene. The V and J ends lost 5 bases and 4 bases respectively, with 11 bases between them. DNA of the CDR3: TGTGCCAGCAGCCAGGGACTGGTCTATGGCTACACCTTC. Translating gives CASSQGLVYGYTF.

This chain connects TRBV14 to TRBJ1-1, with 8 nucleotides matching TRBD1. The J segment lost 5 bases and the V segment lost 4 bases, leaving 9 bases of the junction unmatched. The CDR3 is made up of 15 amino acids. Germline V gene lookup returns CDR1 SGHDN and CDR2 FVKESK. This CDR3 is CASSLTGYRGTEAFF. CDR3 nucleotide sequence: TGTGCCAGCAGCCTGACGGGATACAGGGGGACTGAAGCTTTCTTT.

The CDR3 here is CATSRREMEGGYTF. Here the CDR3 DNA reads TGTGCCACCAGCAGGAGAGAGATGGAAGGGGGCTACACCTTC. The V and J genes are TRBV15 and TRBJ1-2; D call uncertain. CDR3 size: 14 residues. Germline V gene data show CDR1 as LNHNV and CDR2 as YYDKDF (reference sequence). Trimming took 3 bases from V and 8 from J, leaving 16 bases between them.

This rearrangement joins TRBV11-3 to TRBJ2-2; no firm D call. With 5 bases removed from V and 4 bases from J, the gap between germline ends came to 11 bases. This CDR3 has 14 amino acids. CDR1 is SGHNT, CDR2 YENEEA, per germline. The CDR3 bases are TGTGCCAGCAGCCCCTCGCGGAGCACCGGGGAGCTGTTTTTT. Translated: CASSPSRSTGELFF.

This clone has just a few counts. The chain uses TRBV2 and TRBJ2-5, with 7 bases fitting TRBD1. CDR3 length: 15 residues. Trimming took 7 bases from V and 0 from J; bases not matched to a gene: 8. Looked up from germline, CDR1 is SNHLY and CDR2 is FYNNEI. In DNA form, the CDR3 reads TGTGCCAGCAATACAGACAGGGCGAACCAAGAGACCCAGTACTTC. Amino acid sequence: CASNTDRANQETQYF.

This chain uses TRBV10-3 with TRBJ1-2; D unclear. CDR1 is ENHRY, CDR2 SYGVKD, per germline. CDR3 size: 12 residues. V lost 6 bases to trimming and J lost 8 bases, with 13 bases between them. DNA for the CDR3: TGTGCCATCAGCGATAACCGGAGGGGCTACACCTTC. This codes for CAISDNRRGYTF.

This clone occurred a few times. The same CDR3 is also encoded by other DNA sequences in this sample. The chain couples TRBV18 to TRBJ2-3, with D unclear. The CDR3 sequence is 13 residues long. Germline V gene data show CDR1 as KGHSH and CDR2 as LQKENI. Deletions cut 0 bases from V and 2 bases from J, with 3 bases between. DNA of the CDR3: TGTGCCAGCTCACCACCGGTCACAGATACGCAGTATTTT. Translation: CASSPPVTDTQYF.

This clone was observed a handful of times. J is TRBJ2-5 and V is TRBV5-6; D possibly matches TRBD1 or TRBD2 (5 bases each). With 4 bases removed from V and 1 base from J, the gap between germline ends came to 11 bases. The CDR3 spans 14 residues. Germline CDR1 and CDR2: SGHDT and YYEEEE. The CDR3 nucleotides read TGTGCCAGCAGCCGAGGGGCCGTCCAAGAGACCCAGTACTTC. This encodes CASSRGAVQETQYF.

A few counts support this clone. This chain joins TRBV10-3 and TRBJ1-4; TRBD1 matches 7 bases. The ends lost 6 bases at V and 8 bases at J; junction bases unmatched: 6. CDR3 length: 13 amino acids. The germline V gene has CDR1 ENHRY and CDR2 SYGVKD. In DNA form, the CDR3 reads TGTGCCATCAGGGGACAGTCAGGGGAAAAACTGTTTTTT. Its translation: CAIRGQSGEKLFF.

CDR3 in amino acids: CAWSVPRTSGAGELFF. The CDR3 nucleotides are TGTGCCTGGAGTGTACCTCGGACTAGCGGAGCCGGGGAGCTGTTTTTT. The chain combines TRBV30 with TRBJ2-2, with 10 nucleotides matching TRBD2. Germline assignment: CDR1 GTSNPN and CDR2 SVGIG (reference sequence). This CDR3 has 16 amino acids. Trimming at V came to 0 bases and at J to 6 bases, leaving 7 bases not matched to a gene.